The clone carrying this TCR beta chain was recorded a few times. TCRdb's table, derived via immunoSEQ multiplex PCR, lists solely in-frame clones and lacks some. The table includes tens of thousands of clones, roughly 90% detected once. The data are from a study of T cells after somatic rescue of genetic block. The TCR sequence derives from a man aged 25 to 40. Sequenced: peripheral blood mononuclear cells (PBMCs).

The CDR3 DNA is TGTGCCAGCAGCCAGCCGGGATTCTCTGACAATGAGCAGTTCTTC. As protein: CASSQPGFSDNEQFF. The gene calls are TRBV4-2 and TRBJ2-1, with D possibly matching TRBD2 (5 bases). Trimming pared 3 bases from V and 5 bases from J, leaving 14 bases between. This CDR3 spans 15 amino acids. Germline CDR1 reads LGHNA; CDR2 reads YNFKEQ.